The present entry profiles one TCR beta chain with its context. Its antigen is not known. Clones were read by immunoSEQ multiplex PCR, and TCRdb kept only the in-frame ones, dropping some. The data contain approximately 99,000 clones, less than 95% of them singletons. This sample was taken from a study of OX40 agonist ivuxolimab in advanced cancers. Study in general: Patients were given ivuxolimab, an antibody that agonizes OX40 (CD134).

Points from the study as a whole: Averaging showed that CD8+ T cells had more expanded clones than CD4+ did.

Trimming stripped 6 bases from V and 0 bases from J, with 9 bases between. CDR1 and CDR2 (germline): KGHSH, LQKENI. The CDR3 is made up of 13 amino acids. The chain has TRBV18 and TRBJ2-7, with no clear D. The sample in question was CD4+ or CD8+ T cells sorted from blood, obtained in a trial of the OX40 agonist ivuxolimab. This TCR was sampled from an adult with an advanced solid tumor such as melanoma, head and neck, liver or kidney cancer. CDR3 in DNA: TGTGCCAGCTCCCGTACGAGCTCCTACGAGCAGTACTTC. Its translation: CASSRTSSYEQYF.